Below are 29 T cell receptor beta chains sequenced from a single sample in a study of blood T cells in healthy people across ages. Primers used in a second PCR of about 7 to 12 cycles were a sample-barcoded 5' primer and a J-beta primer mix. TCRdb fed the 5' RACE reads into MiXCR, producing one record per CDR3 protein. The sample gives 630,000 or so distinct CDR3 sequences, around 31% of which show up once; approximately 15% is in the top ten. The specimen was blood. The receptor set was obtained from a woman of 80 years or more in good health.

This clonotype has a count of ten or more. The chain carries TRBV9 and TRBJ2-7; D may be TRBD2 (6 bases). Germline loops: CDR1 SGDLS, CDR2 YYNGEE. The length of the CDR3 is 15 residues. V lost 0 bases and J lost 2, with 12 bases in between. CDR3 sequence (DNA): TGTGCCAGCAGCGTAGGCTGGGACTCCCCCTACGAGCAGTACTTC. As protein: CASSVGWDSPYEQYF. Supplemented by reference TRBV9 and TRBJ2-7, the full variable domain reads DSGVTQTPKHLITATGQRVTLRCSPRSGDLSVYWYQQSLDQGLQFLIQYYNGEERAKGNILERFSAQQFPDLHSELNLSSLELGDSALYFCASSVGWDSPYEQYFGPGTRLTVT.

Many counts were recorded for this clonotype. The genes are TRBV20-1 and TRBJ1-2; D is undetermined. V lost 4 bases, J lost 0 bases, and 9 bases lay in between. CDR1 and CDR2 (germline): DFQATT, SNEGSKA (reference sequence). This CDR3 is 13 amino acids long. The CDR3 reads CSAIDTTNYGYTF. For the CDR3, the DNA is TGCAGTGCTATTGACACCACTAACTATGGCTACACCTTC.

This clonotype was counted once. A read error may explain this, as a much larger clone is one base away. This chain joins TRBV6-5 and TRBJ1-6; D is uncertain. CDR3 size: 15 residues. Germline V gene lookup returns CDR1 MNHEY and CDR2 SVGAGI. The CDR3 DNA is TGTGCCAGCAGACCACGGAGCTCCTATAATTCATCCCTCCACTTT. It is translated as CASRPRSSYNSSLHF.

This clonotype was seen many times. The V call is TRBV5-1, the J call TRBJ2-3, with a possible D match to TRBD2 (6 bases). CDR1 and CDR2 from the germline V gene are SGHRS and YFSETQ. The CDR3 has 15 amino acids. The V and J ends lost 4 bases and 0 bases respectively, with 12 bases between them. The CDR3 DNA sequence: TGCGCCAGCAGCACTTCCGGGACTAGCACAGATACGCAGTATTTT. It yields the protein CASSTSGTSTDTQYF.

This clonotype was detected many times. J is TRBJ2-1 and V is TRBV3-1; D gene unclear. The CDR3 contains 12 residues. V lost 0 bases, J lost 7 bases, and 4 bases lay in between. CDR1 is LGHDT and CDR2 is YNNKEL in the germline V gene (reference sequence). DNA of the CDR3: TGTGCCAGCAGCCAAGATGTAAATGAGCAGTTCTTC. Translated, it gives CASSQDVNEQFF.

This clonotype was seen many times. DNA for the CDR3: TGCAGCGGATGGGCCCGTCAGGCAGATACGCAGTATTTT. It codes for CSGWARQADTQYF. V and J are TRBV29-1 and TRBJ2-3; no clear D. Trimming shortened V by 7 bases and J by 4 bases, and 15 bases separated the two germline ends. Germline CDR1 is SQVTM and CDR2 is ANQGSEA. This CDR3 spans 13 amino acids.

There are many counts of this clonotype. The gene calls are TRBV7-2 and TRBJ2-3; D ambiguous. Germline V gene data show CDR1 as SGHTA and CDR2 as FQGNSA. The V and J ends lost 2 bases and 1 base respectively, with 13 bases between them. The CDR3 sequence is 16 residues long. CDR3 sequence: CASSLSISWGTDTQYF. Written as DNA, the CDR3 is TGTGCCAGCAGCTTATCTATATCATGGGGCACAGATACGCAGTATTTT.

This chain uses TRBV30 with TRBJ1-6, with 10 nucleotides matching TRBD1. V lost 3 bases and J lost 8; bases outside the gene matches: 4. Germline CDR1 is GTSNPN and CDR2 is SVGIG (reference sequence). CDR3 length: 14 residues. The CDR3 DNA reads as TGTGCCTGGAGGCCGGGACAGGGGTATTCACCCCTCCACTTT. This sequence encodes CAWRPGQGYSPLHF.

This chain joins TRBV5-1 and TRBJ2-1; 13 bases are a match to TRBD2. This CDR3 has 15 amino acids. Looked up from germline, CDR1 is SGHRS and CDR2 is YFSETQ. V was pared by 2 bases and J by 8 bases, with 4 bases of the junction left unmatched. The CDR3 is CASSFGTSGTYEQFF. The CDR3 DNA follows: TGCGCCAGCAGCTTCGGGACTAGCGGGACCTATGAGCAGTTCTTC.

This chain joins TRBV7-2 and TRBJ2-7; no clear D. Germline CDR1 and CDR2: SGHTA and FQGNSA. V dropped 5 bases and J dropped 0 bases, with 11 bases sitting between them. The CDR3 covers 14 residues. DNA for the CDR3: TGTGCCAGCAGCGCCTCCGCCAGCTCCTACGAGCAGTACTTC. This gives the protein CASSASASSYEQYF.

The rearrangement joins TRBV24-1 to TRBJ2-6; D not resolved. V lost 4 bases to trimming and J lost 0 bases, with 9 bases between them. CDR1 and CDR2 from the germline V gene are KGHDR and SFDVKD. CDR3 length: 16 amino acids. The CDR3 DNA reads as TGTGCCACCAGTGAGGTGTCTACCTCTGGGGCCAACGTCCTGACTTTC. Its protein product is CATSEVSTSGANVLTF.

The sample holds a few counts of this clonotype. V gene TRBV6-6 combines with J gene TRBJ1-5, with D uncertain. CDR3 length equals 14 residues. Germline loops: CDR1 MNHNY, CDR2 SVGAGI (reference sequence). Between the trimmed V and J ends, which lost 7 bases and 2 bases, there was a span of 12 bases. Written as DNA, the CDR3 is TGTGCCAGCAAGAGAGGGTATGGCAATCAGCCCCAGCATTTT. It is translated as CASKRGYGNQPQHF.

This clonotype was detected only a few times. The rearrangement links TRBV27 to TRBJ2-7; 11 positions agree with TRBD1. Germline CDR1 reads MNHEY; CDR2 reads SMNVEV (reference sequence). This CDR3 is built from 16 residues. Trimming cost V 6 bases and J 7 bases; bases outside gene matches: 14. Here the CDR3 reads CASRLLGQGAINEQYF. The CDR3 nucleotides are TGTGCCAGCAGACTACTCGGACAGGGGGCTATCAATGAGCAGTACTTC.

In its sample, this clonotype was seen many times. The CDR3 region has the DNA TGTGCCAGCAGTTTCACGGGGATAGGGTGGTCCTACGAGCAGTACTTC. Residues: CASSFTGIGWSYEQYF. The chain carries TRBV28 and TRBJ2-7; the D gene is possibly TRBD2 (5 bases). V lost 3 bases to trimming and J lost 1 base, with 16 bases between them. Germline V gene lookup returns CDR1 MDHEN and CDR2 SYDVKM. The CDR3 runs to 16 residues.

As concerns this clonotype: A much more abundant neighbour one base away suggests this may be a read error. The chain links TRBV15 to TRBJ2-2, with unresolved D. This CDR3 is 14 amino acids long. CDR1 and CDR2 from the germline V gene are LNHNV and YYDKDF (reference sequence). V was pared by 4 bases and J by 1 base, with 7 bases between. The CDR3 here is CATSNYRNTGELFF. As DNA, the CDR3 is TGTGCCACCAGCAATTATCGGAACACCGGGGAGCTGTTTTTT.

This clonotype was recorded many times. The chain combines TRBV5-1 with TRBJ1-1; perhaps TRBD1 as D (6 bases). The CDR3 contains 16 residues. The V gene lost 4 bases and the J gene lost 0 bases, with 16 bases spanning the gap. Germline V gives CDR1 SGHRS, CDR2 YFSETQ. CDR3: CASSPGTYAMNTEAFF. CDR3 bases: TGCGCCAGCAGCCCGGGGACATACGCAATGAACACTGAAGCTTTCTTT.

Regarding this clonotype: This may be a read error, as it is one base from a much larger clone. The gene calls are TRBV20-1 and TRBJ2-1; maybe TRBD2 (6 bases). The J call is in doubt because the DNA end fits TRBJ2-7 better. Germline values: CDR1 DFQATT, CDR2 SNEGSKA (reference sequence). The CDR3 sequence is 14 residues long. The CDR3 DNA is TGCAGTGCTCAGGGTGGGGGGTACTACAATGAGCAGTACTTC. It translates to CSAQGGGYYNEQYF.

This clonotype appeared a few times. This sequence joins TRBV27 and TRBJ1-1; 9 bases map to TRBD1. Trimming took 7 bases from V and 6 from J; bases not matched to a gene: 9. Germline V gives CDR1 MNHEY, CDR2 SMNVEV (reference sequence). This CDR3 has 14 residues. For the CDR3, the DNA is TGTGCCAGCACTCCGACGGACAGGGGTGCTGAAGCTTTCTTT. It translates to CASTPTDRGAEAFF.

This clonotype has only a few counts. The CDR3 coding sequence is TGTGCCAGCAGTTACTCGGAGCTAGCGGGACCCTGTGATACGCAGTATTTT. It translates to CASSYSELAGPCDTQYF. J is TRBJ2-3 and V is TRBV6-2 or TRBV6-3; 9 bases align to TRBD2. This CDR3 is 17 amino acids long. The V segment lost 0 bases and the J segment 6 bases; nucleotides outside the gene matches: 10. Germline values: CDR1 MNHEY, CDR2 SVGEGT.

This clonotype was counted at least ten times. J is TRBJ2-7 and V is TRBV4-1; D possibly corresponds to TRBD2 (5 bases). CDR1 and CDR2 (germline): MGHRA, YSYEKL. The CDR3 length is 14 residues. Trimming took off 1 base at V and 4 bases at J, with 11 bases between the two ends. CDR3 nucleotide sequence: TGCGCCAGCAGCCAAGCTGGACGGGGATACGAGCAGTACTTC. As protein: CASSQAGRGYEQYF.

There are many counts of this clonotype. The chain combines TRBV20-1 with TRBJ2-5; 8 nucleotides align to TRBD2. Germline loops: CDR1 DFQATT, CDR2 SNEGSKA (reference sequence). V was clipped by 6 bases and J by 6 bases; unmatched bases: 6. The CDR3 extends over 12 amino acids. The CDR3 DNA reads TGCAGTGCCCCGGGACTAGGAAAGACCCAGTACTTC. This encodes CSAPGLGKTQYF.

This clonotype was detected only a few times. Here the CDR3 DNA reads TGTGCCAGCACTAAGAACACTGAAGCTTTCTTT. This translates into CASTKNTEAFF. The chain has TRBV6-1 and TRBJ1-1; D gene unclear. V lost 7 bases, J lost 1 base, and 4 bases lay in between. Germline loops: CDR1 MNHNS, CDR2 SASEGT. The length of the CDR3 is 11 residues.

The sample holds many counts of this clonotype. The rearrangement uses TRBV7-9 and TRBJ1-2; the D gene is possibly TRBD1 (6 bases). The V end lost 10 bases, the J end lost 6 bases, and 33 bases lay between the germline ends. Germline CDR1 is SEHNR and CDR2 is FQNEAQ (reference sequence). This CDR3 spans 18 amino acids. CDR3 nucleotides: TGTGCCACGGGGCCCGTAACAGGGATCGTCTCGGACCTTCATGGCTACACCTTC. Protein product: CATGPVTGIVSDLHGYTF.

The chain combines TRBV25-1 with TRBJ1-4, with 10 bases aligning to TRBD1. Trimming took 1 base from V and 7 from J; bases not matched to a gene: 12. Germline V lookup: CDR1 MGHDK, CDR2 SYGVNS. The CDR3 spans 18 residues. This CDR3 is CASSELGSPTGGVEKLFF. The CDR3 nucleotides are TGTGCCAGCAGTGAATTAGGGAGCCCGACAGGGGGCGTTGAAAAACTGTTTTTT.

This clonotype has a handful of counts. This may stem from a read error, because a much larger clone lies one nucleotide away. V is TRBV6-2 or TRBV6-3 and J is TRBJ2-1; TRBD2 agrees at 9 bases. Germline assignment: CDR1 MNHEY and CDR2 SVGEGT. The ends lost 6 bases at V and 6 bases at J; junction bases unmatched: 9. This CDR3 is built from 15 residues. This chain's CDR3 is CASSPRSGGCNEQFF. CDR3 DNA: TGTGCCAGCAGCCCTCGCAGCGGGGGGTGCAATGAGCAGTTCTTC.

The genes are TRBV6-5 and TRBJ1-2; D perhaps matches TRBD1 (5 bases). V was shortened by 0 bases and J by 2 bases, with 13 bases between the two germline ends. Germline assignment: CDR1 MNHEY and CDR2 SVGAGI. This CDR3 is built from 16 residues. The DNA for the CDR3 is TGTGCCAGCAGTTACTCGATGAGGGGAGAAAACTATGGCTACACCTTC. The encoded protein is CASSYSMRGENYGYTF.

The rearrangement uses TRBV15 and TRBJ2-3; no firm D call. The CDR3 contains 16 residues. The germline gives CDR1 LNHNV, CDR2 YYDKDF (reference sequence). V was cut by 0 bases and J by 4 bases, with 14 bases left in between. In DNA form, the CDR3 reads TGTGCCACCAGCAGAGATCGGAGCGTGAAAGCAGATACGCAGTATTTT. Its protein product is CATSRDRSVKADTQYF. The entire variable domain, with the rest obtained from reference TRBV15 and TRBJ2-3, is as follows: DAMVIQNPRYQVTQFGKPVTLSCSQTLNHNVMYWYQQKSSQAPKLLFHYYDKDFNNEADTPDNFQSRRPNTSFCFLDIRSPGLGDTAMYLCATSRDRSVKADTQYFGPGTRLTVL.

This clonotype was counted only a few times. This may stem from a read error, because a much larger clone lies one nucleotide away. The chain uses TRBV6-5 and TRBJ2-1; TRBD1 might be the D (6 bases). The DNA end favors TRBJ2-7, so the J call may be wrong. The germline V gene has CDR1 MNHEY and CDR2 SVGAGI. The CDR3 spans 14 residues. The CDR3 loop is CASSYRDIYNEQYF. CDR3 DNA: TGTGCCAGCAGTTACCGGGACATCTACAATGAGCAGTACTTC.

The sample holds many counts of this clonotype. This chain uses TRBV12-3 or TRBV12-4 with TRBJ1-5; possibly TRBD1 for D (6 bases). V gave up 1 base and J gave up 4 bases, with 11 bases separating them. This CDR3 contains 15 residues. The CDR3 loop is CASSLGTAPNQPQHF. DNA for the CDR3: TGTGCCAGCAGTTTAGGGACAGCTCCGAATCAGCCCCAGCATTTT.